A selection of T cell receptor beta chains follows, all from one sample in a study of blood T cells in healthy people across ages. TCRdb processed the 5' RACE reads anew with MiXCR; each CDR3 protein has one entry. The sample lists around 1,000,000 distinct CDR3 sequences, approximately 25% occurring once. The sample was also reused in another study, on T cells of mothers and their children.

The specimen was blood. These receptors were collected from a girl aged 2-10 years in good health. The CDR3 runs from the conserved cysteine through the conserved F or W.

V gene	J gene	CDR3 length	CDR3 protein
TRBV6-5	TRBJ1-2	13	CASSYQGAVGYTF
TRBV6-5	TRBJ2-1	14	CASSYGPKGDMEFF
TRBV11-2	TRBJ2-2	14	CASSFGGTYGELFF
TRBV20-1	TRBJ2-5	14	CSASWTGIKETQYF
TRBV4-1	.	14	CASSQVFDSDEQFF
TRBV2	TRBJ1-5	13	CASGSSGIQPQHF
TRBV6-1	.	20	CASSKARIRTSDTGGHEQFF
TRBV4-1	TRBJ1-1	12	CASSLPRGEAFF
TRBV5-1	TRBJ2-3	14	CASSLGPGADTQYF
TRBV12-3/TRBV12-4	TRBJ2-3	16	CASSFPEGQGTDTQYF
TRBV7-2	TRBJ1-6	15	CASSLESGADSPLHF
TRBV27	TRBJ2-1	14	CASRLGLQSDEQFF
TRBV9	TRBJ2-1	14	CASSAASPGNEQFF
TRBV10-3	TRBJ2-3	17	CAISGSPASGRKDTQYF
TRBV7-9	TRBJ2-7	16	CASSRTKVKRLYEQYF
TRBV5-1	TRBJ2-1	17	CASSLVSSGRWNNEQFF
TRBV20-1	TRBJ2-7	13	CSAPGGTIYEQYF
TRBV29-1	TRBJ2-7	14	CSVRTSGTVYEQYF
TRBV29-1	TRBJ1-1	14	CSVCPTGENTEAFF
TRBV13	TRBJ2-1	17	CASSQGPSGISYNEQFF
TRBV4-2	TRBJ2-1	17	CASSQDSGTGGGNEQFF
TRBV4-3	TRBJ1-2	12	CASSQAQGGYTF
TRBV7-8	TRBJ2-2	12	CASGGRGGELFF
TRBV20-1	TRBJ2-5	13	CSASAPSQETQYF
TRBV20-1	TRBJ2-3	15	CSASPLAGAGDTQYF
TRBV10-3	TRBJ2-2	12	CAITDRGGELFF
TRBV4-2	TRBJ2-1	15	CASSQLMSGDNEQFF
TRBV5-1	TRBJ2-1	15	CASSLMTGDNNEQFF
TRBV12-3/TRBV12-4	TRBJ2-1	15	CASRLPGDGNNEQFF
TRBV28	TRBJ1-2	12	CASSRGNYGYTF
TRBV27	.	14	CASLGQGAPNEQFF
TRBV20-1	TRBJ1-4	15	CSAPSRQGAFEKLFF
TRBV4-2	TRBJ2-1	13	CASSQDRGAREFF
TRBV20-1	TRBJ2-5	15	CSARDADRAGETQYF
TRBV6-1	TRBJ2-7	15	CASSEVAGDSYEQYF
TRBV20-1	TRBJ2-1	16	CSARHIAGTLYNEQFF
TRBV7-9	TRBJ1-4	14	CASSTGTGDEKLFF
TRBV10-3	.	16	CAISPRGTGGVYEQYF
TRBV7-3	TRBJ2-1	16	CASSPRGVRSPNEQFF
TRBV12-3/TRBV12-4	TRBJ2-4	14	CASSLVLAKNIQYF
TRBV11-2	TRBJ2-7	16	CASSLEAGVDSYEQYF
TRBV29-1	TRBJ2-3	12	CSVRTSWGTQYF
TRBV24-1	.	14	CATSWGASGNEQFF
TRBV7-2	TRBJ2-3	15	CASSMLVGVGDTQYF
TRBV27	TRBJ2-2	17	CASSLGPRDFYTGELFF
TRBV25-1	TRBJ2-3	14	CASSWDRDTDTQYF